Following are 13 T cell receptor beta chains from one sample sequenced in a study of cytomegalovirus exposure and HLA in healthy donors. The PCR used 60 Vbeta and 13 Jbeta primers. Measured with immunoSEQ multiplex PCR; TCRdb has only the in-frame clones, and not every one. The sample yields around 220,000 clones, roughly 80% seen once. The sample comprised PBMCs. The source of these receptors is a man aged 35 to 55 in good health and CMV-seronegative.

The rearrangement links TRBV5-4 to TRBJ2-7; a weak D match, TRBD1 (5 bases). From germline, CDR1 is SGHNT and CDR2 YYREEE (reference sequence). Trimming took off 4 bases at V and 0 bases at J, with 20 bases between the two ends. The CDR3 runs to 17 residues. CDR3 region: CASSPTGGPRSSYEQYF. The CDR3, as DNA: TGTGCCAGCAGCCCAACAGGTGGGCCAAGAAGCTCCTACGAGCAGTACTTC.

This clone has a handful of counts. The J gene is TRBJ2-7, the V gene TRBV27; 10 positions match TRBD1. Looked up from germline, CDR1 is MNHEY and CDR2 is SMNVEV (reference sequence). Losses at the gene ends were 8 bases for V and 0 bases for J; bases not matched to a gene: 7. CDR3 length: 15 residues. The CDR3 here is CASRRTGGTSYEQYF. The CDR3 coding sequence is TGTGCCAGCCGGAGGACAGGGGGAACCTCCTACGAGCAGTACTTC.

This clone ranks as medium-sized. The chain links TRBV30 to TRBJ2-1, with 7 nucleotides matching TRBD1. Germline CDR1 reads GTSNPN; CDR2 reads SVGIG (reference sequence). CDR3 length: 16 residues. J lost 8 bases, V lost 4 bases, and 17 bases had no gene match. The CDR3 nucleotides read TGTGCCTGGAAAATCGCCGACACAGGGGTGGAACATGAGCAGTTCTTC. Protein product: CAWKIADTGVEHEQFF.

The V and J genes are TRBV10-3 and TRBJ2-5; maybe TRBD2 (5 bases). The better agreement between TRBJ2-7 and the DNA end casts doubt on the J call. The CDR3 length is 13 residues. In germline, CDR1 is ENHRY, CDR2 SYGVKD. The CDR3 spells CAISERGFHEQYF. CDR3 coding DNA: TGTGCCATCAGTGAGCGAGGGTTCCACGAGCAGTACTTC.

This chain connects TRBV29-1 to TRBJ2-3, with a weak D call TRBD2 (7 bases). CDR1 is SQVTM, CDR2 ANQGSEA, per germline. Trimming removed 0 bases at V and 5 bases at J, with 15 bases between. There are 15 residues in the CDR3. CDR3 sequence (DNA): TGCAGCGTTGAAGATTTGGCGGGGGCGGGAGATACGCAGTATTTT. Residues: CSVEDLAGAGDTQYF.

The chain employs TRBV5-1 and TRBJ2-3; no definite D call. The CDR3 covers 15 residues. Between the trimmed V and J ends, which lost 4 bases and 1 base, there was a span of 13 bases. In germline, CDR1 is SGHRS, CDR2 YFSETQ. CDR3 in amino acids: CASSQDFQGTDTQYF. CDR3 nucleotides: TGCGCCAGCAGCCAAGACTTCCAAGGCACAGATACGCAGTATTTT.

The rearrangement joins TRBV6-5 to TRBJ2-1, with 8 bases aligning to TRBD1. From germline, CDR1 is MNHEY and CDR2 SVGAGI. Trimming took 2 bases from V and 6 from J; bases not matched to a gene: 6. The CDR3 is made up of 15 amino acids. The DNA for the CDR3 is TGTGCCAGCAGTTACACGCGGACAGGGATCAATGAGCAGTTCTTC. Its translation is CASSYTRTGINEQFF.

This clone was counted a few times. Other DNA sequences in the sample encode the same CDR3. This chain uses TRBV2 with TRBJ1-1, with D maybe TRBD1 (5 bases). The V end was cut by 4 bases, the J end by 4 bases, with 10 bases between. The CDR3 covers 13 residues. Germline values: CDR1 SNHLY, CDR2 FYNNEI. As DNA, the CDR3 is TGTGCCAGCAGTGGGCAGGGAGGCACTGAAGCTTTCTTT. As protein: CASSGQGGTEAFF.

V usage is TRBV6-1 and J usage is TRBJ2-1, with 7 bases identical to TRBD1. The CDR3 is made up of 14 amino acids. Germline CDR1 reads MNHNS; CDR2 reads SASEGT. With V trimmed by 7 bases and J by 7 bases, 10 bases remained unmatched. The CDR3 DNA is TGTGCCAGCATAGAGAAGGGGGCTACGAATGAGCAGTTCTTC. The encoded protein is CASIEKGATNEQFF.

The chain joins TRBV29-1 to TRBJ1-1; 7 bases match TRBD1. Germline V lookup: CDR1 SQVTM, CDR2 ANQGSEA. The CDR3 totals 13 residues. Losses at the gene ends were 7 bases for V and 5 bases for J; bases not matched to a gene: 10. CDR3 residues: CSAIGQAVTEAFF. The CDR3 nucleotides read TGCAGCGCCATAGGACAGGCAGTGACTGAAGCTTTCTTT.

The CDR3 nucleotides are TGTGCTAGTGGTCCCGTCCGTAATCACTATGGCTACACCTTC. This encodes CASGPVRNHYGYTF. V is TRBV12-5 and J is TRBJ1-2; no clear D gene. Trimming pared 5 bases from V and 3 bases from J, leaving 13 bases between. Germline V lookup: CDR1 LGHNT, CDR2 FRNRAP. The CDR3 has 14 residues.

In DNA, the CDR3 is TGTGCCAGCAGTGATCCACTATACGACTACCGGTTCTTC. Its translation: CASSDPLYDYRFF. The V and J genes are TRBV2 and TRBJ2-1, with D perhaps matching TRBD2 (5 bases). The length of the CDR3 is 13 residues. CDR1 SNHLY and CDR2 FYNNEI come from the germline V gene. V dropped 3 bases and J dropped 15 bases, with 18 bases sitting between them. The variable domain in full, with the rest retrieved from reference TRBV2 and TRBJ2-1, is EPEVTQTPSHQVTQMGQEVILRCVPISNHLYFYWYRQILGQKVEFLVSFYNNEISEKSEIFDDQFSVERPDGSNFTLKIRSTKLEDSAMYFCASSDPLYDYRFFGPGTRLTVL.

The V and J genes are TRBV19 and TRBJ2-1; unclear D gene. Per the germline V gene, CDR1 is LNHDA and CDR2 is SQIVND (reference sequence). The germline V and J ends were trimmed by 6 bases and 0 bases, with 9 bases remaining between them. The CDR3 totals 14 residues. Written as DNA, the CDR3 is TGTGCCAGTAGCCCCAGCGACTCCTACAATGAGCAGTTCTTC. This encodes CASSPSDSYNEQFF.